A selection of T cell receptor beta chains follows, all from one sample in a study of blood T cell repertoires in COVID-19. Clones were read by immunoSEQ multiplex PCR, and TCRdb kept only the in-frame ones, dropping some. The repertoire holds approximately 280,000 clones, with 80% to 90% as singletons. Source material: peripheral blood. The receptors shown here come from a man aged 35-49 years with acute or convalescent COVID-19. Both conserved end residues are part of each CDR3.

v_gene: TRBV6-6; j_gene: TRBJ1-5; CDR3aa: CASIVNRDGNQPQHF
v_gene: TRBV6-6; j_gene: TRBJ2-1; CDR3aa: CASSYVGGIRFYEQFF
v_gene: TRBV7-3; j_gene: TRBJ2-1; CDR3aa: CASRLTSGGPWGSYNEQFF
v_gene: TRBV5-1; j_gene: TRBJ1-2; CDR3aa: CASSWGTGQGYTF
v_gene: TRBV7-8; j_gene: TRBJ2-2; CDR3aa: CASSLNRGLTGELFF
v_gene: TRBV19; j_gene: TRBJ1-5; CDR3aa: CASSIPPGQGDQPQHF
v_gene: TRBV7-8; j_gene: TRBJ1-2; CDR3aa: CASSAGFDYGYTF
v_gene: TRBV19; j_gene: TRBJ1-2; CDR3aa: CASSPRGILGYTF
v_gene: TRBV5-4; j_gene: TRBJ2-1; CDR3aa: CASSRNGQGFYNEQFF
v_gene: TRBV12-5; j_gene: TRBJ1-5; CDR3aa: CASGSRDFSNQPQHF
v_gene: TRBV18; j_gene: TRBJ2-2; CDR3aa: CASSLRATGPYTGELFF
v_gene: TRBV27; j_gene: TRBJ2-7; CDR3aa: CASSFRQERDEQYF
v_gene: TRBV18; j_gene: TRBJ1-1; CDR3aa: CASSPQGLNTEAFF
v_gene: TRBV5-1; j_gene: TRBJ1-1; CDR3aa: CASSLMVESTTEAFF
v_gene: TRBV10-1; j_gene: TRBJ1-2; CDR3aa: CASRGWTGENYGYTF
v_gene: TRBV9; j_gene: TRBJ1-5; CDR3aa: CASSPGTGNSNQPQHF
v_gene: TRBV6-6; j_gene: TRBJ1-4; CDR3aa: CASSSRLGTGDEKLFF
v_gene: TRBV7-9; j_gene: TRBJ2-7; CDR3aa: CASSSRRFSYEQYF
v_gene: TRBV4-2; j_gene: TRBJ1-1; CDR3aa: CASSRLVGGMNTEAFF
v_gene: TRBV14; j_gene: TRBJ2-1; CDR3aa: CASSQDVEGHEQFF
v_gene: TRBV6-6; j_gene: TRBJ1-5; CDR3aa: CASSGPNQPQHF
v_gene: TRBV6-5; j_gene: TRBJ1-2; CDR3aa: CASSYQTGEDGYTF
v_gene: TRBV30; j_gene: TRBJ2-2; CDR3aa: CACRLGEVTGELFF
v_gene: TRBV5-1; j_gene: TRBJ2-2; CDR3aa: CASSFGNTGELFF
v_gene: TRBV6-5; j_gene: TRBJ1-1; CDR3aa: CASSSTFDSEAFF
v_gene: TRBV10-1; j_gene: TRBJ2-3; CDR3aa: CASSLYGASGDVTDTQYF
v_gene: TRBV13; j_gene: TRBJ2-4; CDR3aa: CASSQQGVNIQYF
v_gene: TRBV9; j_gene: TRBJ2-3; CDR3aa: CASTTRRGEGTDTQYF
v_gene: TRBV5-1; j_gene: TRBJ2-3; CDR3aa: CASSLYGGASTDTQYF
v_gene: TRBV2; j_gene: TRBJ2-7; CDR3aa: CASRNRGSYEQYF
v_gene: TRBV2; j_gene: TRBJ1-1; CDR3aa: CASRPFRGTEAFF
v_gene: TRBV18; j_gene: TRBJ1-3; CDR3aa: CASSQTAAGPSGNTIYF
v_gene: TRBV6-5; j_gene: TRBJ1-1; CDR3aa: CASSYRTDTEAFF
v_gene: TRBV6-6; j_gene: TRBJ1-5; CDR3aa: CASSPLGGQPQHF
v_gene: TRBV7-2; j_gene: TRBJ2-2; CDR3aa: CASSGQPAGELFF
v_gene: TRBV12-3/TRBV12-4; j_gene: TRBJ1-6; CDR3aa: CASSNTASLHF
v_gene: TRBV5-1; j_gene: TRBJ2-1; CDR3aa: CASRRTTGSSYNEQFF
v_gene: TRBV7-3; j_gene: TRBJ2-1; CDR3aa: CASSLGATSANEQFF
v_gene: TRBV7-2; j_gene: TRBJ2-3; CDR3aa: CASSITGGKDTQYF
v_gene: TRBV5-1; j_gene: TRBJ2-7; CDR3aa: CASSFGGYEQYF
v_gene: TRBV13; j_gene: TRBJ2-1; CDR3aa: CASSSTGGGPPYNEQFF
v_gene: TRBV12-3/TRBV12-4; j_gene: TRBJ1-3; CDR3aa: CASSLEQAGTIYF